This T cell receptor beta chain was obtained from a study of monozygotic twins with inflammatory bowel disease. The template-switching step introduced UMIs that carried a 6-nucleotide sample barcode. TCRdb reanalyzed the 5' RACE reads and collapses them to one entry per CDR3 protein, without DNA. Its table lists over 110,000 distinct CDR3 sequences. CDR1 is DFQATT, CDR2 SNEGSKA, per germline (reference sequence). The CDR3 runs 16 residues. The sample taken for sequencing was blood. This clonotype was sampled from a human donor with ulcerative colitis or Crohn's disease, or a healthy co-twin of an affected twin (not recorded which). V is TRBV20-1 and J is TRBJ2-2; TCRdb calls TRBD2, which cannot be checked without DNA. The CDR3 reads CSAGASGGAIPGELFF.